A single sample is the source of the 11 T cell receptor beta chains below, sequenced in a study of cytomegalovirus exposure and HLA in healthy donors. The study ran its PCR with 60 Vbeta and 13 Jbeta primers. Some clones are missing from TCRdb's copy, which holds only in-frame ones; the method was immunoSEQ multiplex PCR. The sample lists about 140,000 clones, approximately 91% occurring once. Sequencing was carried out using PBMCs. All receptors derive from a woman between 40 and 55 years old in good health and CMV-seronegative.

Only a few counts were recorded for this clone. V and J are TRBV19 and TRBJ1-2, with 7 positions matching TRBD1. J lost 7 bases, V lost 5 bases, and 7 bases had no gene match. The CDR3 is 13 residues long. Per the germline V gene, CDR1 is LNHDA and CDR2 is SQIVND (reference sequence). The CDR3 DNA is TGTGCCAGTAGTCCCCGACAGGGAAGTGGCTACACCTTC. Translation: CASSPRQGSGYTF.

The CDR3 sequence is CASSRGQGGTDTQYF. The CDR3 region has the DNA TGTGCCAGCAGCCGGGGACAGGGGGGTACAGATACGCAGTATTTT. The chain is built from TRBV7-9 and TRBJ2-3; 11 bases agree with TRBD1. CDR1 and CDR2 (germline): SEHNR, FQNEAQ (reference sequence). Losses at the gene ends were 5 bases for V and 3 bases for J; bases not matched to a gene: 4. This CDR3 is built from 15 residues. The complete variable domain, with remaining parts taken from reference TRBV7-9 and TRBJ2-3, reads DTGVSQNPRHKITKRGQNVTFRCDPISEHNRLYWYRQTLGQGPEFLTYFQNEAQLEKSRLLSDRFSAERPKGSFSTLEIQRTEQGDSAMYLCASSRGQGGTDTQYFGPGTRLTVL.

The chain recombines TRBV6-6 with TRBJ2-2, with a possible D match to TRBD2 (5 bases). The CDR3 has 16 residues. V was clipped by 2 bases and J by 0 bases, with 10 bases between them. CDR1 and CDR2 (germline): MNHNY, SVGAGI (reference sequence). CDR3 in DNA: TGTGCCAGCAGTTACGAGAGCGGTTCGAACACCGGGGAGCTGTTTTTT. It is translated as CASSYESGSNTGELFF.

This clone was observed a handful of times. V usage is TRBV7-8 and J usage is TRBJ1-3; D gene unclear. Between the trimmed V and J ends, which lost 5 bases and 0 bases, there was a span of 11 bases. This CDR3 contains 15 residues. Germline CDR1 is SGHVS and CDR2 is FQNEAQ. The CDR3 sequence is CASSPRADSGNTIYF. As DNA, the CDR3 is TGTGCCAGCAGCCCGCGGGCCGACTCTGGAAACACCATATATTTT.

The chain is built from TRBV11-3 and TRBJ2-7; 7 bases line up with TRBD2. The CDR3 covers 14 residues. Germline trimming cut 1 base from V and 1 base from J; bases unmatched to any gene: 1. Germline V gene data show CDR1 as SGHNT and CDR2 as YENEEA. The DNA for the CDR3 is TGTGCCAGCAGCTTAGTGCGGGGGTCCTACGAGCAGTACTTC. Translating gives CASSLVRGSYEQYF.

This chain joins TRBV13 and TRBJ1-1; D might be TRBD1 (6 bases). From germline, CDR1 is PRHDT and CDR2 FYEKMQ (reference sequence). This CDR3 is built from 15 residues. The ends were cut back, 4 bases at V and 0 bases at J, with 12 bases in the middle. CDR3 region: CASSSYRVLNTEAFF. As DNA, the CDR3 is TGTGCCAGCAGCTCGTACAGGGTATTGAACACTGAAGCTTTCTTT.

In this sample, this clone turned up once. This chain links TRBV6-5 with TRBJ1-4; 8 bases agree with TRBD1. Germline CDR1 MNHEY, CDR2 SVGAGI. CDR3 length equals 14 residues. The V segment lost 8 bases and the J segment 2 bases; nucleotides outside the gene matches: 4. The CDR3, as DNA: TGTGCCAGCTCCGACAGGGGCACTAATGAAAAACTGTTTTTT. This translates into CASSDRGTNEKLFF.

The CDR3 sequence is CASSVGGHRKGETQYF. CDR3 coding DNA: TGTGCCAGCAGCGTAGGGGGACACCGGAAAGGAGAGACCCAGTACTTC. This chain connects TRBV9 to TRBJ2-5; D might be TRBD1 (6 bases). CDR3 length: 16 residues. Germline V CDR1 and CDR2: SGDLS, YYNGEE. Between the trimmed V and J ends, which lost 0 bases and 4 bases, there was a span of 16 bases.

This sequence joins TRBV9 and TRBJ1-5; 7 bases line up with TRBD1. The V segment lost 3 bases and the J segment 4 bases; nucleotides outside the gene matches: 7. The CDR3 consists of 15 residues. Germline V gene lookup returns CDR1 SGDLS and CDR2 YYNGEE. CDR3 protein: CASSATGQRNQPQHF. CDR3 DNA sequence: TGTGCCAGCAGCGCCACGGGACAGCGAAATCAGCCCCAGCATTTT.

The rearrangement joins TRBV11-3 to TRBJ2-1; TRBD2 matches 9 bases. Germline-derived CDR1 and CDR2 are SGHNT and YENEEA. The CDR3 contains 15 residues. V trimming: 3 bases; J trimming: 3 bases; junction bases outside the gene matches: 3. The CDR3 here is CASSFSGGNYNEQFF. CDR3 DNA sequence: TGTGCCAGCAGCTTTAGCGGGGGAAACTACAATGAGCAGTTCTTC.

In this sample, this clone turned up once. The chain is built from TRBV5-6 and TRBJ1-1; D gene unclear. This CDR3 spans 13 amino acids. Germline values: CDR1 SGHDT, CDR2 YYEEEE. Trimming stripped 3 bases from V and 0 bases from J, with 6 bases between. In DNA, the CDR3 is TGTGCCAGCAGCTGGAGCGTGAACACTGAAGCTTTCTTT. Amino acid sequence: CASSWSVNTEAFF.